This T cell receptor (beta chain) was retrieved from a study of OX40 agonist ivuxolimab in advanced cancers. Repertoires were generated with immunoSEQ multiplex PCR, while TCRdb's copy carries only in-frame clones and drops some. The sample records more than 50,000 clones, roughly 88% being singletons. The germline gives CDR1 PRHDT, CDR2 FYEKMQ (reference sequence). The CDR3 spans 14 residues. Trimming removed 4 bases at V and 0 bases at J, with 10 bases between. The origin of this receptor is an adult with an advanced solid tumor such as melanoma, head and neck, liver or kidney cancer. This material consisted of CD4+ or CD8+ T cells sorted from blood, taken in a trial of the OX40 agonist ivuxolimab. The chain combines TRBV13 with TRBJ2-7, with unresolved D. CDR3 DNA sequence: TGTGCCAGCAGCTCAAAGTGGTCCTCCTACGAGCAGTACTTC. This sequence encodes CASSSKWSSYEQYF.